Listed below are T cell receptor beta chains from one sample, sequenced in a study of cytomegalovirus exposure and HLA in healthy donors. Generated by immunoSEQ multiplex PCR, the TCRdb table keeps only in-frame clones and is missing some. The table lists about 90,000 clones, roughly 80% of them singletons. Material for sequencing was PBMCs. Every receptor here comes from a young man in good health and CMV-seronegative. CDR3s include the opening cysteine and the closing phenylalanine or tryptophan. A D gene is named only where the DNA matches it firmly. For some rows the clone size is stated as once, few or many, or as a class when expanded; others skip it.

J	V	D	size	DNA	CDR3
TRBJ1-1	TRBV28	TRBD1	-	TGTGCCAGCAGCTACAGGGGAGGGAACACTGAAGCTTTCTTT	CASSYRGGNTEAFF
TRBJ1-1	TRBV28	-	-	TGTGCCAGCAGTAGAGTAGCCCCGAACACTGAAGCTTTCTTT	CASSRVAPNTEAFF
TRBJ2-7	TRBV5-1	TRBD1	-	TGCGCCAGCAGCTTGGCCGGTTTCGGGACAGGAGACGAGCAGTACTTC	CASSLAGFGTGDEQYF
TRBJ1-5	TRBV11-2	-	-	TGTGCCAGCAGCTTATCTCAGGGCAATCAGCCCCAGCATTTT	CASSLSQGNQPQHF
TRBJ1-4	TRBV5-8	-	-	TGTGCCAGCCGGGGGATGTCAACTAATGAAAAACTGTTTTTT	CASRGMSTNEKLFF
TRBJ1-5	TRBV19	-	-	TGTGCCAGTAGTCCAACTAATAGCAATCAGCCCCAGCATTTT	CASSPTNSNQPQHF
TRBJ1-2	TRBV2	-	-	TGTGCCAGCAGGGCCCGGGATTATTCGAACTATGGCTACACCTTC	CASRARDYSNYGYTF
TRBJ2-7	TRBV5-1	-	-	TGCGCCAGCAGCAATCCTAGCTCCTACGAGCAGTACTTC	CASSNPSSYEQYF
TRBJ1-2	TRBV10-3	TRBD1	-	TGTGCCATCAGTGGACAGGGGATTCGAGGAGGCTACACCTTC	CAISGQGIRGGYTF
TRBJ2-2	TRBV7-9	-	few	TGTGCCAGCAGCTTGCTCCCCTTCGGCGGGGAGCTGTTTTTT	CASSLLPFGGELFF
TRBJ2-7	TRBV30	-	-	TGTGCCTGGAGTCGACTAGAGGGCGAGCAGTACTTC	CAWSRLEGEQYF
TRBJ1-4	TRBV4-1	-	-	TGCGCCAGCAGCCAAGTGAGCCAGGGGAATGAAAAACTGTTTTTT	CASSQVSQGNEKLFF
TRBJ1-5	TRBV29-1	TRBD1	-	TGCAGCGACGGACAGGGGAGTCAGCCCCAGCATTTT	CSDGQGSQPQHF
TRBJ1-1	TRBV6-6	TRBD1	-	TGTGCCAGCACCGTACAGGGGGGGCAGACTGAAGCTTTCTTT	CASTVQGGQTEAFF
TRBJ1-1	TRBV18	-	-	TGTGCCAGCTCACCACCGAGTGTCACTGAAGCTTTCTTT	CASSPPSVTEAFF
TRBJ1-2	TRBV6-6	TRBD1	few	TGTGCCAGCAGCGGACAGGGACATAACTATGGCTACACCTTC	CASSGQGHNYGYTF
TRBJ2-2	TRBV7-2	-	-	TGTGCCAGCAGCTGGGGACTGGGGGGCGGGGAGCTGTTTTTT	CASSWGLGGGELFF
TRBJ2-1	TRBV9	TRBD1	-	TGTGCCAGCAGCCTCCACGGGACAGGGACTCTCGATGAGCAGTTCTTC	CASSLHGTGTLDEQFF
TRBJ1-5	TRBV6-5	-	-	TGTGCCAGCAGTTTCTCGGGGGCGGGTCAGCCCCAGCATTTT	CASSFSGAGQPQHF
TRBJ1-6	TRBV19	-	-	TGTGCCAGTAGTTATACCGGGGATTCACCCCTCCACTTT	CASSYTGDSPLHF
TRBJ1-3	TRBV6-5	-	medium-sized	TGTGCCAGCAGTTACTCGAGGGCCAGCTCTGGAAACACCATATATTTT	CASSYSRASSGNTIYF
TRBJ1-2	TRBV7-8	-	-	TGTGCCAGCAGCTTAGGAGGCCAGTCTCCGCCTGGCTACACCTTC	CASSLGGQSPPGYTF
TRBJ2-5	TRBV18	-	few	TGTGCCAGCTCACCACTCCGTCGGGAGCAAGAGACCCAGTACTTC	CASSPLRREQETQYF
TRBJ1-1	TRBV6-4	-	-	TGTGCCAGCAGTGAAAAAGGGGATGCGAGCACTGAAGCTTTCTTT	CASSEKGDASTEAFF
TRBJ1-2	TRBV19	TRBD1	-	TGTGCCAGTAACCCCCCGGGACAGTTCTATGGCTACACCTTC	CASNPPGQFYGYTF
TRBJ1-1	TRBV5-5	TRBD1	-	TGTGCCAGCAGCTACACAGGGGTCGGCACTGAAGCTTTCTTT	CASSYTGVGTEAFF
TRBJ2-7	TRBV2	-	-	TGTGCCAGCAGTGAACACTCGACAGTTCTCTCCTACGAGCAGTACTTC	CASSEHSTVLSYEQYF
TRBJ1-2	TRBV28	-	few	TGTGCCAGCAGTACAGGGAACTATGGCTACACCTTC	CASSTGNYGYTF
TRBJ1-1	TRBV12-5	TRBD1	-	TGTGCTAGTGGTTATGGGACAGGGCTCTATTTGAACACTGAAGCTTTCTTT	CASGYGTGLYLNTEAFF
TRBJ2-3	TRBV5-6	-	-	TGTGCCAGCAGCTTGGCCTCGGGAGGGGGCGTAACAGATACGCAGTATTTT	CASSLASGGGVTDTQYF
TRBJ1-1	TRBV19	TRBD1	few	TGTGCCAGTAGTACCGGATGGACAGGGGCTGAAGCTTTCTTT	CASSTGWTGAEAFF
TRBJ2-7	TRBV30	-	-	TGTGCCTGGAGTGTACAACAGGGCACCTACGAGCAGTACTTC	CAWSVQQGTYEQYF
TRBJ1-1	TRBV7-9	TRBD1	-	TGTGCCAGCAGCCCCCGGGACAGGGCAAACACTGAAGCTTTCTTT	CASSPRDRANTEAFF
TRBJ2-7	TRBV11-3	-	-	TGTGCCAGCAGCCCAGACGGCCCTGCGGGCCACGAGCAGTACTTC	CASSPDGPAGHEQYF
TRBJ2-5	TRBV5-4	-	once	TGTGCCAGCAGCTTGGCACGCTCAGGGGGGGAGACCCAGTACTTC	CASSLARSGGETQYF
TRBJ1-1	TRBV5-6	-	-	TGTGCCAGCAGCTTGATATCGGGGGGCGTCTTCACTGAAGCTTTCTTT	CASSLISGGVFTEAFF
TRBJ2-1	TRBV9	TRBD2	-	TGTGCCAGCAGCACATCTAGCGGGGGCATCGATGAGCAGTTCTTC	CASSTSSGGIDEQFF
TRBJ2-7	TRBV28	-	-	TGTGCCAGCAGATCCCCTACGGAGCAGTACTTC	CASRSPTEQYF
TRBJ2-7	TRBV2	-	-	TGTGCCAGCAGGAGGACACCACGTTACGAGCAGTACTTC	CASRRTPRYEQYF
TRBJ2-5	TRBV7-2	-	-	TGTGCCAGCAGCTTAGGTTGGGGGAGGTTGGAGACCCAGTACTTC	CASSLGWGRLETQYF
TRBJ2-3	TRBV5-4	TRBD2	-	TGTGCCAGCAGCTTGGCAGGACTAGCGGGGGCAAACACAGATACGCAGTATTTT	CASSLAGLAGANTDTQYF
TRBJ2-3	TRBV2	TRBD2	-	TGTGCCAGCAAATTACGACTAGCGGGACAAGACACAGATACGCAGTATTTT	CASKLRLAGQDTDTQYF
TRBJ2-5	TRBV2	TRBD1	-	TGTGCCAGCAGTGCCGGGACAGGGTTTCGGGAGACCCAGTACTTC	CASSAGTGFRETQYF
TRBJ1-5	TRBV19	TRBD1	few	TGTGCCAGTAGTATCCTACAGGGGGATAATCAGCCCCAGCATTTT	CASSILQGDNQPQHF
TRBJ1-2	TRBV6-5	-	-	TGTGCCAGCAGTCAGGGGAGTGGCTACACCTTC	CASSQGSGYTF
TRBJ1-1	TRBV11-2	-	-	TGTGCCAGCAGCTTAGGATGGGGGGAAGGAGCTTTCTTT	CASSLGWGEGAFF
TRBJ1-2	TRBV13	TRBD1	-	TGTGCCAGCAGCTTAGGCAGGGGGGCGGATGGCTACACCTTC	CASSLGRGADGYTF
TRBJ2-7	TRBV30	TRBD1	-	TGTGCCTGGAGTGTAGGACAGGGGCCCGACTACGAGCAGTACTTC	CAWSVGQGPDYEQYF
TRBJ1-3	TRBV28	-	-	TGTGCCAGCAGACCCCCTACGCGCTCTGGAAACACCATATATTTT	CASRPPTRSGNTIYF
TRBJ1-4	TRBV6-1	TRBD1	-	TGTGCCAGCAGTCCCAGTACAGGGGGTAATGAAAAACTGTTTTTT	CASSPSTGGNEKLFF
TRBJ2-3	TRBV11-2	-	-	TGTGCCAGCAGCTTAGGACAGGTTACAGATACGCAGTATTTT	CASSLGQVTDTQYF
TRBJ1-5	TRBV30	-	-	TGTGCCTGGAGTCCGGGAAACCTACAGCCCCAGCATTTT	CAWSPGNLQPQHF
TRBJ2-1	TRBV4-2	TRBD2	-	TGTGCCAGCAGCTCTGGACTAGCGGGGGGCCTAAGCTCCTACAATGAGCAGTTCTTC	CASSSGLAGGLSSYNEQFF
TRBJ1-6	TRBV27	-	-	TGTGCCAGCAGTTTTAGCTCCTATAATTCACCCCTCCACTTT	CASSFSSYNSPLHF
TRBJ1-5	TRBV30	-	once	TGTGCCTGGAGTGGGGGGGGAGAACGGCCCCAGCATTTT	CAWSGGGERPQHF
TRBJ1-3	TRBV11-2	-	-	TGTGCCAGCAGCCCTAACCAAAGTCCGGGTCCTGGAAACACCATATATTTT	CASSPNQSPGPGNTIYF
TRBJ1-1	TRBV30	-	-	TGTGCCTGTTCTCGTGAGACTGAAGCTTTCTTT	CACSRETEAFF
TRBJ2-2	TRBV25-1	TRBD2	-	TGTGCCAGCAGTGTTAGCGGGGGGGCCACCGGGGAGCTGTTTTTT	CASSVSGGATGELFF
TRBJ1-4	TRBV21-1	-	few	TGTGCCAGCAGGGGACAGGGGGATAACAATAAGGGGAATAAGGGTGATGAAAAACTGTTTTTT	CASRGQGDNNKGNKGDEKLFF
TRBJ2-7	TRBV6-5	TRBD1	-	TGTGCCAGCAGACCCTCGGACAGGTCCTACGAGCAGTACTTC	CASRPSDRSYEQYF